These 19 T cell receptor beta chains were sequenced from one sample in a study of regulatory T cells in long-lasting Graves disease. The time point denotes: persistent/refractory GD, antithyroid drugs over 5 years with positive TRAb. The authors made the TCR library using RNA they extracted from PBMCs. The authors built TCR beta libraries using iRepertoire HTBI primers and Arm-PCR of CDR3 regions. A single record per CDR3 protein comes from TCRdb applying MiXCR to the multiplex PCR reads. The sample has 300,000 to 500,000 distinct CDR3 sequences; less than 25% are singletons. Sequenced material: peripheral blood mononuclear cells (PBMCs), taken when the disease was refractory, from a patient treated with antithyroid drugs. These receptors all stem from a female donor with Graves disease.

V usage is TRBV20-1 and J usage is TRBJ1-5; weak D call: TRBD1 (5 bases). CDR1 is DFQATT, CDR2 SNEGSKA, per germline (reference sequence). This CDR3 has 14 residues. V was shortened by 3 bases and J by 6 bases, with 15 bases between the two germline ends. CDR3 residues: CSARGGRATQPQHF. The CDR3 region has the DNA TGCAGTGCTAGGGGGGGGAGGGCTACTCAGCCCCAGCATTTT.

This clonotype was seen repeatedly, ten times or more. The chain has TRBV28 and TRBJ1-6; no reliable D call. Trimming left V 10 bases short and J 5 bases short, with 15 bases between. The CDR3 sequence is 14 residues long. Germline CDR1 MDHEN, CDR2 SYDVKM. The CDR3 DNA reads as TGTGCCAACCCGGGAATTGGTAATAATTCACCCCTCCACTTT. The encoded protein is CANPGIGNNSPLHF.

The sample holds a few counts of this clonotype. The gene calls are TRBV7-9 and TRBJ2-5; possibly TRBD2 for D (6 bases). The germline CDR1 and CDR2 sequences are SEHNR and FQNEAQ (reference sequence). The CDR3 loop spans 17 amino acids. Trimming pared 5 bases from V and 4 bases from J, leaving 23 bases between. In nucleotides, the CDR3 is TGTGCCAGCAGCGGAGGTGGTCTAGCGACTACTCCAGAGACCCAGTACTTC. Amino acid sequence: CASSGGGLATTPETQYF.

In this sample, this clonotype turned up many times. J is TRBJ2-7 and V is TRBV6-1; D is unclear. CDR1 is MNHNS, CDR2 SASEGT, per germline. V shed 2 bases and J shed 2 bases, with 10 bases lying between them. The CDR3 totals 14 residues. This CDR3 is CASSEPDGTYEQYF. The CDR3 DNA reads TGTGCCAGCAGTGAACCCGACGGTACCTACGAGCAGTACTTC.

This clonotype was detected ten times or more. The V gene is TRBV2, the J gene TRBJ1-4; D is unresolved. The germline V gene has CDR1 SNHLY and CDR2 FYNNEI. The CDR3 is made up of 11 amino acids. The germline V and J ends were trimmed by 6 bases and 8 bases, with 7 bases remaining between them. Here the CDR3 reads CASRAEEKLFF. The CDR3 DNA reads as TGTGCCAGCAGGGCAGAGGAAAAACTGTTTTTT.

The chain carries TRBV6-1 and TRBJ1-5; D may be TRBD1 (6 bases). Germline V gene data show CDR1 as MNHNS and CDR2 as SASEGT. This CDR3 spans 14 amino acids. V dropped 1 base and J dropped 5 bases, with 9 bases sitting between them. Here the CDR3 DNA reads TGTGCCAGCAGTGAAGGGGGGGGGCATCAGCCCCAGCATTTT. Translated, it gives CASSEGGGHQPQHF.

This chain connects TRBV7-9 to TRBJ2-1; D not resolved. The CDR3 is made up of 12 amino acids. The ends were cut back, 5 bases at V and 6 bases at J, with 8 bases in the middle. In germline, CDR1 is SEHNR, CDR2 FQNEAQ (reference sequence). CDR3 in amino acids: CASSESVNEQFF. Written as DNA, the CDR3 is TGTGCCAGCAGCGAGTCAGTCAATGAGCAGTTCTTC. Based on the CDR3 plus reference TRBV7-9 and TRBJ2-1, the full variable domain is DTGVSQNPRHKITKRGQNVTFRCDPISEHNRLYWYRQTLGQGPEFLTYFQNEAQLEKSRLLSDRFSAERPKGSFSTLEIQRTEQGDSAMYLCASSESVNEQFFGPGTRLTVL.

In this sample, this clonotype turned up a few times. The chain employs TRBV29-1 and TRBJ1-2; no definite D call. The CDR3 extends over 13 amino acids. From germline, CDR1 is SQVTM and CDR2 ANQGSEA. V lost 6 bases to trimming and J lost 2 bases, with 13 bases between them. For the CDR3, the DNA is TGCAGCGTCCCGGGCCGGTTAAACTATGGCTACACCTTC. Its protein is CSVPGRLNYGYTF.

This clonotype showed up just a few times. This chain joins TRBV3-1 and TRBJ2-1, with D possibly being TRBD2 (6 bases). There are 12 residues in the CDR3. Germline V lookup: CDR1 LGHDT, CDR2 YNNKEL (reference sequence). V was trimmed by 4 bases and J by 7 bases, leaving 8 bases between them. This CDR3 is CASSRGGNEQFF. The CDR3 DNA reads TGTGCCAGCAGCCGTGGAGGGAATGAGCAGTTCTTC.

The chain joins TRBV6-6 to TRBJ2-7, with D unresolved. This CDR3 region has 16 residues. The V gene's germline CDR1 is MNHNY and CDR2 SVGAGI (reference sequence). Trimming removed 0 bases from V and 0 bases from J, with 12 bases in between. For the CDR3, the DNA is TGTGCCAGCAGTTACTCGATGTTCAACCTCTCCTACGAGCAGTACTTC. Its protein is CASSYSMFNLSYEQYF.

There are a few counts of this clonotype. V is TRBV3-2 and J is TRBJ2-1; the table's D call, TRBD2, has no DNA check behind it. TRBV3-2 is described as a pseudogene. CDR3 length equals 16 residues. CDR3: CASSQYIQRDYNEQFF. CDR3 nucleotide sequence: TGTGCCAGCAGCCAATACATCCAGCGGGATTACAATGAGCAGTTCTTC.

CDR3 nucleotides: TGCAGCGTTGAAGGACTAGCGGGAGTCTCCTACGAGCAGTACTTC. Protein: CSVEGLAGVSYEQYF. V usage is TRBV29-1 and J usage is TRBJ2-7; 12 nucleotides align to TRBD2. The CDR3 totals 15 residues. The J segment lost 0 bases and the V segment lost 1 base, leaving 1 base of the junction unmatched. Per germline, CDR1 SQVTM and CDR2 ANQGSEA.

The J gene is TRBJ2-2, the V gene TRBV2; D is perhaps TRBD2 (6 bases). The V and J ends lost 6 bases and 1 base respectively, with 9 bases between them. This CDR3 has 14 amino acids. The germline gives CDR1 SNHLY, CDR2 FYNNEI. Here the CDR3 reads CASRWRENTGELFF. CDR3 DNA: TGTGCCAGCAGATGGCGGGAGAACACCGGGGAGCTGTTTTTT. Full variable domain (rest looked up from reference TRBV2 and TRBJ2-2): EPEVTQTPSHQVTQMGQEVILRCVPISNHLYFYWYRQILGQKVEFLVSFYNNEISEKSEIFDDQFSVERPDGSNFTLKIRSTKLEDSAMYFCASRWRENTGELFFGEGSRLTVL.

The chain uses TRBV20-1 and TRBJ2-7, with 11 bases that match TRBD2. CDR1 is DFQATT, CDR2 SNEGSKA, per germline (reference sequence). Germline trimming cut 6 bases from V and 5 bases from J; bases unmatched to any gene: 6. CDR3 length: 13 amino acids. The CDR3 region has the DNA TGCAGTGCAAAGACTAGCGGGATACACGAGCAGTACTTC. This translates into CSAKTSGIHEQYF.

CDR3 nucleotides: TGTGCCAGCAGCCCCCCGACAGGGGAAGCCTACGAGCAGTACTTC. It is translated as CASSPPTGEAYEQYF. The chain employs TRBV7-9 and TRBJ2-7; TRBD1 aligns across 8 bases. From germline, CDR1 is SEHNR and CDR2 FQNEAQ (reference sequence). The CDR3 spans 15 residues. The ends lost 5 bases at V and 2 bases at J; junction bases unmatched: 8.

This CDR3 reads CASRGSGMSSYNEQFF. CDR3 sequence (DNA): TGTGCCAGCAGGGGAAGCGGGATGAGCTCCTACAATGAGCAGTTCTTC. The chain couples TRBV27 to TRBJ2-1, with 7 bases matching TRBD2. J gave up 0 bases and V 6 bases, and 8 bases lay outside the gene matches. CDR1 and CDR2 from the germline V gene are MNHEY and SMNVEV (reference sequence). This CDR3 is built from 16 residues.

This clonotype was observed a few times. V usage is TRBV5-1 and J usage is TRBJ1-1; D is unresolved. V was trimmed by 3 bases and J by 1 base, leaving 10 bases between them. The CDR3 is 14 amino acids. Germline V lookup: CDR1 SGHRS, CDR2 YFSETQ. In DNA, the CDR3 is TGCGCCAGCAGCTGGAGCCAGGCGAACACTGAAGCTTTCTTT. Translating gives CASSWSQANTEAFF.

V usage is TRBV14 and J usage is TRBJ2-2; the match to TRBD2 covers 7 bases. This CDR3 is built from 14 residues. With 1 base clipped from V and 6 bases from J, the junction kept 2 bases outside the gene matches. Germline assignment: CDR1 SGHDN and CDR2 FVKESK. CDR3 DNA: TGTGCCAGCAGCCAAGGGACTAGTGCCGGGGAGCTGTTTTTT. Protein product: CASSQGTSAGELFF.

This clonotype was picked up many times. The chain uses TRBV20-1 and TRBJ2-7; D may match TRBD1 or TRBD2 (5 bases each). V was shortened by 0 bases and J by 5 bases, with 17 bases between the two germline ends. The CDR3 spans 15 residues. Germline values: CDR1 DFQATT, CDR2 SNEGSKA (reference sequence). CDR3 sequence: CSARDWDRLSHEQYF. The CDR3 DNA reads as TGCAGTGCTAGAGATTGGGACCGCTTAAGCCACGAGCAGTACTTC.